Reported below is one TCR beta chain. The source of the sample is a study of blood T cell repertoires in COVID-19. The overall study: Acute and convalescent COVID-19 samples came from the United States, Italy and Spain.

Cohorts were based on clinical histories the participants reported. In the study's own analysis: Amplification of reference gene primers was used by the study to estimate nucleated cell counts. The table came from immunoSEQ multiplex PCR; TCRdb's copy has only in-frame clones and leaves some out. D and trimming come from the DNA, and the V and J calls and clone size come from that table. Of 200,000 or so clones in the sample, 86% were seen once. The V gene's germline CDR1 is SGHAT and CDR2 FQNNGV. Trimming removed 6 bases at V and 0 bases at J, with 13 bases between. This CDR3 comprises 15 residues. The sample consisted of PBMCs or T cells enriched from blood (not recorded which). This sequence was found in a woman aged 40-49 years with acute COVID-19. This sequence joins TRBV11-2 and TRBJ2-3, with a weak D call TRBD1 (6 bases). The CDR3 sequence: CASRQTGSSTDTQYF. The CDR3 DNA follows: TGTGCCAGCAGGCAAACAGGGTCTAGCACAGATACGCAGTATTTT.